This T cell receptor beta chain was retrieved from a study of T-cell reconstitution after alpha-beta-depleted transplantation in children. On this clonotype: The antigen is unknown.

Study-wide findings and caveats: For some patients, TCRbeta diversity was high at day 60 because of recipient T cells and thymic progenitors that survived. As was reported, about two months after transplant, alpha-beta T cells came from several hundred expanded graft clones. After one year, T-cell counts and TCRbeta diversity mostly came from new T cells.

Unique molecular identifiers were incorporated when the TCRbeta library was constructed. From the PCR reads, TCRdb called clonotypes with MiXCR, one entry per CDR3 protein. This table has about 58,000 distinct CDR3 sequences, roughly 45% appearing once. The source is a male patient younger than 18 who had a stem cell transplant for acute lymphoblastic leukemia, so the T cells may come from the graft donor. The sequencing here drew on PBMCs, mostly from graft donor cells, taken 360 days after TCRalphabeta/CD19-depleted stem cell transplant.

In DNA form, the CDR3 reads TGTGCCAGCAGCATGGGGCACTCCTACGAGCAGTACTTC. Its translation: CASSMGHSYEQYF. The gene calls are TRBV7-9 and TRBJ2-7; possibly TRBD1 for D (5 bases). The V and J ends lost 5 bases and 0 bases respectively, with 8 bases between them. This CDR3 is built from 13 residues. Germline V gene sequence: CDR1 SEHNR, CDR2 FQNEAQ (reference sequence).